This TCR beta chain comes out of a study of blood T cells in healthy people across ages. Together with a sample-barcoded 5' primer, a J-beta primer mix was included in a second PCR lasting about 7 to 11 cycles. A single record per CDR3 protein comes from TCRdb applying MiXCR to the 5' RACE reads. This table has hundreds of thousands of distinct CDR3 sequences, under 40% appearing once. This CDR3 comprises 13 residues. Germline V lookup: CDR1 LGHNA, CDR2 YNFKEQ. Trimming removed 0 bases from V and 5 bases from J, with 5 bases in between. The sequence came from a man younger than 35 in good health. Sequencing was performed on blood. The chain is built from TRBV4-2 and TRBJ1-5; D uncertain. CDR3 nucleotide sequence: TGTGCCAGCAGCCAAGAGCCTGATCAGCCCCAGCATTTT. It encodes CASSQEPDQPQHF.